This note documents a single T cell receptor beta chain sequence. The antigen remains unidentified. The data are from a study of regulatory T cells. Study conclusions and caveats: In CD3G-deficient patients, conventional CD4+ T cells were enriched for hydrophobic CDR3 residues at positions 6 and 7.

Primers: 52 TRBV forward and 13 TRBJ reverse. TCRdb's table, derived via immunoSEQ multiplex PCR, lists solely in-frame clones and lacks some. The profile shows approximately 18,000 clones, 80% to 90% of them singletons. This CDR3 is built from 16 residues. Trimming removed 0 bases from V and 4 bases from J, with 15 bases in between. Germline assignment: CDR1 MGHRA and CDR2 YSYEKL. The V gene is TRBV4-1, the J gene TRBJ1-1, with D possibly matching TRBD1 (6 bases). The specimen was conventional CD4+ T cells sorted from blood. The TCR comes from a person aged 30 to 39 with CD3G deficiency. Here the CDR3 reads CASSQDPRGLGTEAFF. DNA for the CDR3: TGCGCCAGCAGCCAAGATCCCCGGGGGCTGGGCACTGAAGCTTTCTTT.